The rows below give T cell receptor beta chains drawn from one sample of a study of blood T cell repertoires in COVID-19. TCRdb's copy holds only in-frame clones and misses some; the assay was immunoSEQ multiplex PCR. The sample contains 200,000 to 250,000 clones, just over 85% of which appear only once. Material: PBMCs or T cells enriched from blood (not recorded which). Receptor source: a man aged 35 to 55 who had recovered from COVID-19. Each CDR3 is given with its conserved first and last residue. A D gene is named only where the DNA matches it firmly. Some rows have no size entry. The others give once, few or many, or a class for an expanded clone.

v_gene	d_gene	j_gene	abundance	CDR3aa	CDR3nt
TRBV27	.	TRBJ1-2	.	CASSTQDAYGYTF	TGTGCCAGCAGTACCCAGGATGCTTATGGCTACACCTTC
TRBV9	.	TRBJ2-3	.	CASSASDTQYF	TGTGCCAGCAGCGCCTCAGATACGCAGTATTTT
TRBV18	.	TRBJ2-7	.	CASSPLTSSSYEQYF	TGTGCCAGCTCACCACTAACATCTAGCTCGTACGAGCAGTACTTC
TRBV7-9	.	TRBJ2-7	.	CASSYTYEQYF	TGTGCCAGCAGCTACACCTACGAGCAGTACTTC
TRBV10-3	TRBD2	TRBJ2-3	.	CAISGSDGRATTPDTQYF	TGTGCCATCAGTGGATCCGACGGGAGGGCAACGACCCCAGATACGCAGTATTTT
TRBV7-2	.	TRBJ1-5	once	CASSLGFRGSNQPQHF	TGTGCCAGCAGCTTAGGGTTCCGGGGGAGCAATCAGCCCCAGCATTTT
TRBV14	.	TRBJ2-1	.	CASSHYTGPPYNEQFF	TGTGCCAGCAGCCATTATACAGGGCCCCCCTACAATGAGCAGTTCTTC
TRBV3-1/TRBV3-2	.	TRBJ1-5	.	CASSQDPWGVGSNQPQHF	TGTGCCAGCAGCCAAGATCCATGGGGGGTCGGTAGCAATCAGCCCCAGCATTTT
TRBV5-1	TRBD1	TRBJ1-1	.	CASSLSTGQDSPEAFF	TGCGCCAGCAGCTTGAGTACGGGACAGGACTCCCCTGAAGCTTTCTTT
TRBV6-5	TRBD1	TRBJ1-2	.	CATRPPGGTNYGYTF	TGTGCCACCCGTCCTCCAGGGGGGACTAACTATGGCTACACCTTC
TRBV19	.	TRBJ1-4	few	CASSTPPAGPKLFF	TGTGCCAGTAGTACCCCCCCGGCGGGGCCAAAACTGTTTTTT
TRBV19	TRBD1	TRBJ1-2	.	CASSVGQGASGYTF	TGTGCCAGTAGTGTGGGACAGGGGGCAAGTGGCTACACCTTC
TRBV19	.	TRBJ1-5	.	CASSTPQGNQPQHF	TGTGCCAGTAGTACTCCTCAGGGGAATCAGCCCCAGCATTTT
TRBV6-5	TRBD1	TRBJ2-5	.	CASTSLVGGAETQYF	TGTGCCAGCACTTCTCTCGTAGGGGGCGCTGAGACCCAGTACTTC
TRBV6-1	TRBD1	TRBJ1-2	.	CASSEFGQGASGYTF	TGTGCCAGCAGTGAATTTGGACAGGGGGCTTCTGGCTACACCTTC
TRBV9	.	TRBJ2-3	once	CASSVGGQGITQYF	TGTGCCAGCAGCGTCGGGGGGCAGGGAATTACGCAGTATTTT
TRBV7-9	.	TRBJ1-2	.	CASSSQRTMTGYYGYTF	TGTGCCAGCAGCTCCCAACGAACGATGACAGGTTACTATGGCTACACCTTC
TRBV25-1	.	TRBJ1-2	.	CASSEYGGGGYGYTF	TGTGCCAGCAGTGAATACGGGGGCGGGGGCTATGGCTACACCTTC
TRBV7-2	TRBD2	TRBJ2-3	.	CASSLVLSGGVHSTDTQYF	TGTGCCAGCAGCCTAGTCCTAAGCGGGGGGGTACATAGCACAGATACGCAGTATTTT
TRBV28	.	TRBJ1-2	.	CASSRGDINYGYTF	TGTGCCAGCAGTCGGGGGGACATTAACTATGGCTACACCTTC
TRBV4-1	TRBD1	TRBJ2-7	.	CASSQPGQGLYEQYF	TGCGCCAGCAGCCAACCGGGACAGGGGCTCTACGAGCAGTACTTC
TRBV7-9	.	TRBJ1-6	once	CASSLLPRGNSPLHF	TGTGCCAGCAGCTTATTGCCCAGGGGAAATTCACCCCTCCACTTT
TRBV19	.	TRBJ1-1	.	CASINQGRDTEAFF	TGTGCCAGTATCAACCAGGGAAGAGACACTGAAGCTTTCTTT
TRBV28	.	TRBJ2-7	.	CASTPGGLTYEQYF	TGTGCCAGCACCCCTGGCGGACTGACCTACGAGCAGTACTTC
TRBV13	.	TRBJ1-2	.	CASSLDLRTANYGYTF	TGTGCCAGCAGCTTAGATCTCCGAACAGCTAACTATGGCTACACCTTC
TRBV7-9	.	TRBJ2-3	.	CASSSTMADTQYF	TGTGCCAGCAGCTCCACTATGGCAGATACGCAGTATTTT
TRBV30	.	TRBJ1-3	.	CACPRGGSGNTIYF	TGTGCCTGTCCCCGGGGGGGATCTGGAAACACCATATATTTT
TRBV3-1/TRBV3-2	.	TRBJ1-2	once	CASSHSAAPHGYTF	TGTGCCAGCAGCCATTCTGCGGCCCCCCATGGCTACACCTTC
TRBV6-5	.	TRBJ2-3	.	CASSYGGSTDTQYF	TGTGCCAGCAGTTACGGCGGGAGCACAGATACGCAGTATTTT
TRBV21-1	.	TRBJ2-1	.	CASSHPGLAGGSYNEQFF	TGTGCCAGCAGCCACCCGGGACTAGCGGGGGGGTCTTACAATGAGCAGTTCTTC
TRBV5-4	TRBD2	TRBJ2-3	.	CASSLAIWGGHSTDTQYF	TGTGCCAGCAGCTTGGCCATATGGGGAGGGCATAGCACAGATACGCAGTATTTT